Listed below are T cell receptor beta chains from one sample, sequenced in a study of T cell changes during pregnancy in multiple sclerosis. The assay was immunoSEQ multiplex PCR, and TCRdb's table has in-frame clones only and misses some. The sample contains some 99,000 clones, around 92% of which appear only once. The starting material was peripheral blood, obtained after pregnancy. The source is a female donor in good health, enrolled as a control in a pregnancy study. Both conserved end residues are part of each CDR3. Fields, in order: D gene, V gene, J gene, CDR3 length, clone size, CDR3 protein, CDR3 DNA. A D gene is named only where the DNA matches it firmly. The size entry is marked missing in some rows and otherwise reads once, few, many or a size class.

.	TRBV28	TRBJ1-2	16	.	CASSPPGMDSLASTKF	TGTGCCAGCAGTCCCCCCGGGATGGACTCGTTGGCATCTACTAAATTC
TRBD1	TRBV27	TRBJ2-7	14	.	CASRSRDSPYEQYF	TGTGCCAGCCGATCACGGGACAGCCCCTACGAGCAGTACTTC
.	TRBV25-1	TRBJ2-1	16	.	CASSLYSTSSYNEQFF	TGTGCCAGCAGTCTTTACTCTACTAGCTCCTACAATGAGCAGTTCTTC
TRBD1	TRBV7-9	TRBJ2-3	18	once	CASSPRDRRPLGTDTQYF	TGTGCCAGCAGCCCCCGGGACAGGAGACCGCTCGGCACAGATACGCAGTATTTT
.	TRBV29-1	TRBJ1-2	15	.	CSVEDEDSLNYGYTF	TGCAGCGTTGAAGACGAGGACAGCCTTAACTATGGCTACACCTTC
TRBD2	TRBV5-6	TRBJ2-3	16	.	CASSQLAGVWADTQYF	TGTGCCAGCAGCCAACTAGCGGGAGTTTGGGCAGATACGCAGTATTTT
TRBD1	TRBV6-1	TRBJ2-7	17	.	CASSELETGWSSYEQYF	TGTGCCAGCAGTGAACTTGAGACAGGGTGGTCCTCCTACGAGCAGTACTTC
TRBD1	TRBV10-3	TRBJ2-7	14	.	CAISPGQGFYEQYF	TGTGCCATCAGCCCAGGACAGGGTTTCTACGAGCAGTACTTC
TRBD1	TRBV25-1	TRBJ1-6	15	once	CASSEPGTVSSPLHF	TGTGCCAGCAGTGAACCCGGGACAGTTAGTTCACCCCTCCACTTT
TRBD1	TRBV28	TRBJ1-2	14	.	CASTSGDRNYGYTF	TGTGCCAGCACCTCGGGGGACAGAAATTATGGCTACACCTTC
.	TRBV6-4	TRBJ2-3	14	.	CASSDPNLEDTQYF	TGTGCCAGCAGTGACCCCAATCTTGAGGATACGCAGTATTTT
.	TRBV7-7	TRBJ2-7	14	once	CASSVSRGAYEQYF	TGTGCTAGCAGCGTAAGTCGGGGAGCCTACGAGCAGTACTTC
.	TRBV7-9	TRBJ2-3	16	.	CASSLASRGVTDTQYF	TGTGCCAGCAGCTTAGCAAGCAGGGGGGTCACAGATACGCAGTATTTT
.	TRBV30	TRBJ1-2	13	.	CAWSVGGVHGYTF	TGTGCCTGGAGTGTCGGAGGGGTTCATGGCTACACCTTC
TRBD1	TRBV7-8	TRBJ1-2	17	.	CASSLPRLVQGNYGYTF	TGTGCCAGCAGCTTGCCCAGACTTGTACAGGGGAACTATGGCTACACCTTC
TRBD1	TRBV30	TRBJ1-5	14	.	CAWSETGNFQPQHF	TGTGCCTGGAGTGAGACAGGGAATTTCCAGCCCCAGCATTTT
.	TRBV7-8	TRBJ2-5	15	.	CASRGVLTRGETQYF	TGTGCCAGCAGAGGGGTTCTGACTAGGGGAGAGACCCAGTACTTC
.	TRBV5-5	TRBJ2-2	16	.	CASSLNWQRVAGELFF	TGTGCCAGCAGCTTGAATTGGCAGAGGGTGGCCGGGGAGCTGTTTTTT
.	TRBV10-3	TRBJ1-1	12	.	CASQQGFTEAFF	TGTGCCAGCCAACAGGGATTCACTGAAGCTTTCTTT
TRBD2	TRBV19	TRBJ2-3	15	.	CASSTLLANTDTQYF	TGTGCCAGTAGTACCCTACTAGCGAACACAGATACGCAGTATTTT
.	TRBV19	TRBJ2-7	13	.	CASSIGEPYEQYF	TGTGCCAGTAGTATTGGGGAGCCCTACGAGCAGTACTTC
.	TRBV28	TRBJ1-2	13	.	CASSGPSRYGYTF	TGTGCCAGCAGTGGGCCCAGTCGTTATGGCTACACCTTC
TRBD2	TRBV7-8	TRBJ2-3	18	.	CASSSRAGDGGGTDTQYF	TGTGCCAGCAGCTCCCGAGCGGGAGACGGAGGGGGCACAGATACGCAGTATTTT
.	TRBV5-6	TRBJ1-2	15	.	CASSLIQLKNYGYTF	TGTGCCAGCAGCTTGATACAGCTGAAAAACTATGGCTACACCTTC
.	TRBV7-8	TRBJ1-3	14	.	CASSRGGGGNTIYF	TGTGCCAGCAGTCGGGGAGGCGGAGGGAACACCATATATTTT
TRBD1	TRBV7-8	TRBJ1-1	13	.	CASSRQGNTEAFF	TGTGCCAGCAGCCGACAGGGGAACACTGAAGCTTTCTTT
TRBD2	TRBV7-3	TRBJ2-2	15	.	CASSRGLGGAGELFF	TGTGCCAGCAGCCGGGGACTAGGAGGGGCCGGGGAGCTGTTTTTT
TRBD1	TRBV7-9	TRBJ1-1	17	.	CASSLVSGTGRVSEAFF	TGTGCCAGCAGCTTAGTGAGTGGGACAGGGAGGGTATCCGAAGCTTTCTTT
.	TRBV7-2	TRBJ2-1	16	.	CASSLTPGGTYNEQFF	TGTGCCAGCAGCCTGACCCCAGGAGGCACCTACAATGAGCAGTTCTTC